The rows below give T cell receptor beta chains drawn from one sample of a study of regulatory T cells in long-lasting Graves disease. TCRdb reprocessed the multiplex PCR reads via MiXCR and lists one record per CDR3 protein. The data hold about 290,000 distinct CDR3 sequences, with roughly a fifth observed a single time. Sequenced here: peripheral blood mononuclear cells (PBMCs), sampled when the disease was refractory, from a patient treated with antithyroid drugs. The receptors originated from a female donor with Graves disease. The CDR3 runs from the conserved cysteine through the conserved F or W. The D gene is left open where the match is weak. Size is omitted from some rows. Given values are once, few, many or a class for expanded clones.

D gene,J gene,V gene,clone size,CDR3 DNA,CDR3 protein
NA,TRBJ1-1,TRBV30,NA,TGTGCCTGGAGTCTGGGCCCACTGGCTTTCTTT,CAWSLGPLAFF
NA,TRBJ2-5,TRBV11-2,many,TGTGCCAGCAGCTCTCGACGGGGTCTAGGGGGGGGAGAGACCCAGTACTTC,CASSSRRGLGGGETQYF
NA,TRBJ2-5,TRBV20-1,many,TGCAGTGCTAGAATTGGGGAGACCCAGTACTTC,CSARIGETQYF
NA,TRBJ1-5,TRBV6-2/TRBV6-3,many,TGTGCCAGCAGCATCGGGACACAGAATCAGCCCCAGCATTTT,CASSIGTQNQPQHF
NA,TRBJ2-5,TRBV2,many,TGTGCCAGCAGTGAAGAACCGGGTTCGAGGGAGACCCAGTACTTC,CASSEEPGSRETQYF
NA,TRBJ1-4,TRBV4-1,NA,TGCGCCAGCAGCCAAGACTCCGGTCGGGAACTGTTTTTT,CASSQDSGRELFF
TRBD2,TRBJ2-7,TRBV7-9,few,TGTGCCAGCAGCTCTTGGACTAGCGGCGTGCACGAGCAGTACTTC,CASSSWTSGVHEQYF
NA,TRBJ1-4,TRBV6-1,NA,TGTGCCAGCAGCCCAATATCGGGTGATGAAAAACTGTTTTTT,CASSPISGDEKLFF
NA,TRBJ2-6,TRBV20-1,NA,TGCAGTGCTAGAAACAGGGGGGGAACTGGGGCCAACGTCCTGACTTTC,CSARNRGGTGANVLTF
TRBD2,TRBJ2-1,TRBV2,NA,TGTGCCAGCAGTGAGGTTCAGGGAGGGAATGAGCAGTTCTTC,CASSEVQGGNEQFF
NA,TRBJ1-5,TRBV20-1,many,TGCAGTGCCCCCATCGGGGGGGGCCTAAATCAGCCCCAGCATTTT,CSAPIGGGLNQPQHF
NA,TRBJ1-1,TRBV19,few,TGTGCCAGCAGACCCGGGACTTCGAACACTGAAGCTTTCTTT,CASRPGTSNTEAFF
NA,TRBJ1-2,TRBV20-1,NA,TGCAGTGCTAGAGAACCAACGGCCTTTATGGATGGCTACACCTTC,CSAREPTAFMDGYTF
NA,TRBJ2-5,TRBV7-8,many,TGTGCCAGCAGCTTAAACCCGACAGGCCAAGAGACCCAGTACTTC,CASSLNPTGQETQYF
NA,TRBJ2-1,TRBV6-9,NA,TGTGCCAGCAGTTGGACGTCCTACAATGAGCAGTTCTTC,CASSWTSYNEQFF
TRBD1,TRBJ1-1,TRBV27,few,TGTGCCAGCAGTTCCACCGGGGACAGGATGAACACTGAAGCTTTCTTT,CASSSTGDRMNTEAFF
TRBD1,TRBJ2-7,TRBV2,many,TGTGCCACCAGGCAGGGGGCAAGCGAGCAGTACTTC,CATRQGASEQYF
NA,TRBJ1-1,TRBV20-1,NA,TGCAGTGCTAGACCCGGGCCAAGGGGCGCAGCTTTCTTT,CSARPGPRGAAFF